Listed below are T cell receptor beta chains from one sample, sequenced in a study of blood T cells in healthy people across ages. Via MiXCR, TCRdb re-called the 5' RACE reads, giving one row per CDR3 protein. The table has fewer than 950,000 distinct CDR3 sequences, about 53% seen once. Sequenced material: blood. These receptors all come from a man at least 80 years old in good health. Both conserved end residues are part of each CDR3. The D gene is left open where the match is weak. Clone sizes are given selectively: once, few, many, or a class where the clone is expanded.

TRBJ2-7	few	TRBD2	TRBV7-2	TGTGCCAGCAGCGAGCGACTAGCGGGAGTTACGTACGAGCAGTACTTC	CASSERLAGVTYEQYF
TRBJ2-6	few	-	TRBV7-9	TGTGCCAGCAGCTTAGCTGGCCGCTCTGGGGCCAACGTCCTGACTTTC	CASSLAGRSGANVLTF
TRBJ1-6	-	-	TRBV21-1	TGTGCCAGCAGCAAACACAGGAATTCACCCCTCCACTTT	CASSKHRNSPLHF
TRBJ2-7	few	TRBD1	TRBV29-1	TGCAGCGTACTCGACAGGGGGACCTACGAGCAGTACTTC	CSVLDRGTYEQYF
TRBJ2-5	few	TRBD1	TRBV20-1	TGCAGTGCTACCACAACAGGGGAAGAGACCCAGTACTTC	CSATTTGEETQYF
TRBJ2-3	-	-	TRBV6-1	TGTGCCAGCAGCTCCCTGGGGGGTACTTTCACAGATACGCAGTATTTT	CASSSLGGTFTDTQYF
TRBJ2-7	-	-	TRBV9	TGTGCCAGCAGGAGACGGATGTACGAGCAGTACTTC	CASRRRMYEQYF
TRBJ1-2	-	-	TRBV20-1	TGCAGTGCTAGAGAAAAGAGGGGCCCCAACTATGGCTACACCTTC	CSAREKRGPNYGYTF
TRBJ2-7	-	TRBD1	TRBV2	TGTGCCAGCAGTCCCCAGGGGGCTACCTACGAGCAGTACTTC	CASSPQGATYEQYF
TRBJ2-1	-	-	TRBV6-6	TGTGCCAGCAGTTACTCGGGAACCTACAATGAGCAGTTCTTC	CASSYSGTYNEQFF
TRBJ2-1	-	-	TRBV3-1	TGTGCCAGCAGCCCTCGGGGTAGTGAGCAGTTCTTC	CASSPRGSEQFF
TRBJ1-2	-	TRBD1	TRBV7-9	TGTGCCAGCAGCCCGGACAGGGGGATCTTCTATGGCTACACCTTC	CASSPDRGIFYGYTF
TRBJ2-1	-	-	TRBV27	TGTGCCAGCAGTTTCCTGACTCAATTGTATTCCTACAATGAGCAGTTCTTC	CASSFLTQLYSYNEQFF
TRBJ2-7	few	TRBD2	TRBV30	TGTGCCTGGCGCACAGGGACTAGCGCCTACGAGCAGTACTTC	CAWRTGTSAYEQYF
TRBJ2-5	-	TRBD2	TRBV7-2	TGTGCCAGCAGCTTAGTGGTGGGGGGGGAGACCCAGTACTTC	CASSLVVGGETQYF
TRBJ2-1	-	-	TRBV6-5	TGTGCCAGCAGTTACGCACCACCCGGGGACAATGAGCAGTTCTTC	CASSYAPPGDNEQFF
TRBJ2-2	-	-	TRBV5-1	TGCGCCAGCAGCCCCGGGACGGCCACCGGGGAGCTGTTTTTT	CASSPGTATGELFF
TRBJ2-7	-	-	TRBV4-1	TGCGCCAGCAGCTCCTTTACCGGCGAGCAGTACTTC	CASSSFTGEQYF
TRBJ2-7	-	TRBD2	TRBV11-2	TGTGCCAGCAGCCTTGGACTAGCTTTGAATGAGCAGTACTTC	CASSLGLALNEQYF
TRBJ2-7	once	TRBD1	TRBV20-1	TGCAGTGCTGAGAACCGGGACAGGAGGTACGAGCAGTACTTC	CSAENRDRRYEQYF
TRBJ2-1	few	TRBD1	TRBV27	TGTGCCAGCAGGAAAGGGACAGGGGCTGGGTACAATGAGCAGTTCTTC	CASRKGTGAGYNEQFF
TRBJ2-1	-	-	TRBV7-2	TGTGCCAGCAGCTTAAGCCGTCTTGAGCAGTTCTTC	CASSLSRLEQFF
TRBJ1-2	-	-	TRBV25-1	TGTGCCAGCAGTGAAAGAGGGGGTTCTGAGGGCTACACCTTC	CASSERGGSEGYTF
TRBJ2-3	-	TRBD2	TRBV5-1	TGCGCCAGCAGCCGCGAGGGCGGGAGCACAGGTACGCAGTATTTT	CASSREGGSTGTQYF
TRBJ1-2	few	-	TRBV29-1	TGCAGCACCGAGCCCACAACAAACTATGGCTACACCTTC	CSTEPTTNYGYTF
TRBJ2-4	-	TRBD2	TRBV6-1	TGTGCCAGCAGTGGTAACGGACTAGCGGGAGTCGATGAGCAGTACTTC	CASSGNGLAGVDEQYF
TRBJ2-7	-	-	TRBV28	TGTGCCAGCAGTATCCCTTCGGGACATTCCTACGAGCAGTACTTC	CASSIPSGHSYEQYF
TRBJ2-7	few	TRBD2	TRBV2	TGTGCCAGCAGTGGACTAGCGTCGACCTACGAGCAGTACTTC	CASSGLASTYEQYF
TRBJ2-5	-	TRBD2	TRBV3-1	TGTGCCAGCAGCCAAGATTTCGCGGGGCTAGCGGGCTCACAAGAGACCCAGTACTTC	CASSQDFAGLAGSQETQYF
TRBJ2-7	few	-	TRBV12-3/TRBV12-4	TGTGCCAGCAGTTTCGAGATCTACGAGCAGTACTTC	CASSFEIYEQYF
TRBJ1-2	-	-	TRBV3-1	TGTGCCAGCAGCCAAGAAATTGGGGGCTACACCTTC	CASSQEIGGYTF
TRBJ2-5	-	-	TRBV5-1	TGCGGCGGACCGGGCGAGACCCAGTACTTC	CGGPGETQYF
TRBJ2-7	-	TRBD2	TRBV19	TGTGCCAGTAGTATAGTGTCGCTAGCGGGACACTCCTACGAGCAGTACTTC	CASSIVSLAGHSYEQYF
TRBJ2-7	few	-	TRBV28	TGTGCCAGCAGTCCAAACGGCGGGCTGGGCGAGCAGTACTTC	CASSPNGGLGEQYF
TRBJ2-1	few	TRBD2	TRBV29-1	TGCAGCGCCGCGAAAAGGGCTAGCGGGAGCAATGAGCAGTTCTTC	CSAAKRASGSNEQFF
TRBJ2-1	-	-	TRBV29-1	TGCAGCGTTGGAGGGGGAATTGAGCAGTTCTTC	CSVGGGIEQFF
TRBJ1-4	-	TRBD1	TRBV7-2	TGTGCCAGCAGCTTAGTCCCCGGGACAGGGTTTCGTGGTGAAAAACTGTTTTTT	CASSLVPGTGFRGEKLFF
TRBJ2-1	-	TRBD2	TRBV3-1	TGTGCCAGCAGCCAAGAAACTAGCGGGTACTACAATGAGCAGTTCTTC	CASSQETSGYYNEQFF
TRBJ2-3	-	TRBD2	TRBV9	TGTGCCAGCAACGGACTAGCGGGAAGCACAGATACGCAGTATTTT	CASNGLAGSTDTQYF
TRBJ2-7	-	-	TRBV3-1	TGTGCCAGCAGCCAAGATGTTCTGTGGGGCCAAGCTTACGAGCAGTACTTC	CASSQDVLWGQAYEQYF
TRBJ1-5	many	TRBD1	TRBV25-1	TGTGCCAGCAGTGCTGGACAGGGCAATCAGCCCCAGCATTTT	CASSAGQGNQPQHF
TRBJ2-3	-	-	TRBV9	TGTGCCAGCAGCCGGATCCCTGGCACAGATACGCAGTATTTT	CASSRIPGTDTQYF
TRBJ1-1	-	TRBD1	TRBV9	TGTGCCAGCAGCGCCCCCGGGACAGTTGGGTCCGAAGCTTTCTTT	CASSAPGTVGSEAFF
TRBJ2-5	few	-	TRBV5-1	TGCGCCAGCACCTCCAATGGGGGGCGAGAGACCCAGTACTTC	CASTSNGGRETQYF
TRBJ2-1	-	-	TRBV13	TGTGCCAGCAGCACAGCCAGTGAGCAGTTCTTC	CASSTASEQFF
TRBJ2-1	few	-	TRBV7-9	TGTGCCAGCAGCTTTGGACGTTTCAGGGACAATGAGCAGTTCTTC	CASSFGRFRDNEQFF
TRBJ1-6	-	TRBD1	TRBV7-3	TGTGCCAGCAGCCGGGACAGGGCAAATTCACCCCTCCACTTT	CASSRDRANSPLHF
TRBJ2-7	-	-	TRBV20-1	TGCAGTGCTAGAGATTTTCGTCCCAATGAGCAGTACTTC	CSARDFRPNEQYF
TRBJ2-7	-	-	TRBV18	TGTGCCAGCTCACCACCAGAGACCAGGGCCCCCTACGAGCAGTACTTC	CASSPPETRAPYEQYF
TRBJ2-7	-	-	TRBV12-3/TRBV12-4	TGTGCCAGCAGTTCCCCGGCGAATATCAAGCAGTACTTC	CASSSPANIKQYF
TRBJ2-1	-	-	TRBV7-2	TGTGCCAGCAGGGGCGGGGGCGGGAGCTCCTACAATGAGCAGTTCTTC	CASRGGGGSSYNEQFF
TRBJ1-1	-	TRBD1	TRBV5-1	TGCGCCAGCAGCCGCCTAAGGCAGGGGGGAACTGAAGCTTTCTTT	CASSRLRQGGTEAFF
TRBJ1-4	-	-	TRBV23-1	TGCGCCAGCAGTCGTGAGACACAATACGAAAAACTGTTTTTT	CASSRETQYEKLFF
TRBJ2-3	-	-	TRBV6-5	TGTGCCAGCAGGAACGTATTAGATACGCAGTATTTT	CASRNVLDTQYF
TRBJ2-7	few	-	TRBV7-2	TGTGCCAGCAGCTCGACGGAGGGCGGCTACGAGCAGTACTTC	CASSSTEGGYEQYF